This TCR beta chain is from a study of blood T cells in healthy people across ages. The germline gives CDR1 SEHNR, CDR2 FQNEAQ (reference sequence). Trimming took 0 bases from V and 4 from J; bases not matched to a gene: 12. The CDR3 is made up of 18 amino acids. The authors ran a second PCR of about 6 to 12 cycles using a sample-barcoded 5' primer and a J-beta primer mix. MiXCR, applied by TCRdb to the 5' RACE reads, yields one record per CDR3 protein. The table shows around 800,000 distinct CDR3 sequences, with around 45% occurring only once. Extraction yielded at least 6 micrograms of total RNA per sample. This clonotype was found many times.

The gene calls are TRBV7-9 and TRBJ2-7, with 10 bases fitting TRBD2. The origin of this receptor is a man of 80 years or more in good health. Material: blood. Here the CDR3 DNA reads TGTGCCAGCAGCTTAGCACGAGGGAGCGGGAGGGCCGTTTACGAGCAGTACTTC. This translates into CASSLARGSGRAVYEQYF.